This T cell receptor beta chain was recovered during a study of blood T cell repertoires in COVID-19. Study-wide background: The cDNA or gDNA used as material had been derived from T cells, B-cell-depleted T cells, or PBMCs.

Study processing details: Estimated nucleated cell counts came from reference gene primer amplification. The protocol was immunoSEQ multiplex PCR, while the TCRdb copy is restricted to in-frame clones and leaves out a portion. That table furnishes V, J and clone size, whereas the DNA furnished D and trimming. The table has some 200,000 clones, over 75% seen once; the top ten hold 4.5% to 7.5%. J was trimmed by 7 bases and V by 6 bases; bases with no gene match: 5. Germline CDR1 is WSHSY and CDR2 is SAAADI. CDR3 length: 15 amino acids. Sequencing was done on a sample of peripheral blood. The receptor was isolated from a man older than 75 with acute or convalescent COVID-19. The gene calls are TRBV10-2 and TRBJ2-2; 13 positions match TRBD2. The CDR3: CASRLAGGPGGELFF. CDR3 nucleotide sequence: TGCGCCAGCAGACTAGCGGGAGGGCCCGGCGGGGAGCTGTTTTTT.